The clone carrying this T cell receptor beta chain has ten or more counts. Antigen: not known. The V gene lost 4 bases and the J gene lost 10 bases, with 19 bases spanning the gap. The CDR3 is 14 residues long. CDR1 WSHSY and CDR2 SAAADI come from the germline V gene. An absence of ophthalmopathy progression within 18 months meant stable Graves' hyperthyroidism. Each diagnosis was grounded in clinical symptoms, serum thyroxine and TRAb, thyroid ultrasound, and orbital computed tomography. The data are from a study of T cells in Graves' hyperthyroidism and ophthalmopathy. Study-level findings and limits: Blood samples included most of the expanded thyroid clonotypes exceeding 0.001. Ophthalmopathy and stable hyperthyroidism were separated by a 13 V-J model.

Amplification of TCR beta CDR3 regions used RNA as the template. Using the HTBI primer set, a first-round RT-PCR was run on the TCR CDR3. One entry per CDR3 protein, called by TCRdb with MiXCR from the multiplex PCR reads. The sample lists a few hundred thousand distinct CDR3 sequences, around 45% occurring once. The genes are TRBV10-2 and TRBJ2-5, with D perhaps matching TRBD1 (6 bases). Sequencing used peripheral blood or thyroid tissue (not recorded which). The clonotype comes from a woman aged 18-29 years with Graves' hyperthyroidism. The CDR3 nucleotides read TGCGCCAGCAGTGTGAACAGGGATACACCCGACCAGTACTTC. Protein product: CASSVNRDTPDQYF.